This entry lists 10 T cell receptor beta chains sequenced from one sample in a study of T cells in narcolepsy. Here immunoSEQ multiplex PCR was the method, and the copy in TCRdb shows in-frame clones only, minus some. This table has 26,000 or so clones, around 86% appearing once. Sequencing input: CD45RA- memory CD4+ T cells from PBMCs. Every receptor here comes from a human donor with narcolepsy.

The chain recombines TRBV5-4 with TRBJ1-2; D gene uncertain. Germline-derived CDR1 and CDR2 are SGHNT and YYREEE (reference sequence). The CDR3 sequence is 13 residues long. The V gene lost 4 bases and the J gene lost 1 base, with 8 bases spanning the gap. The CDR3 region is CASSPGNNYGYTF. The CDR3 DNA is TGTGCCAGCAGCCCCGGGAATAACTATGGCTACACCTTC.

V is TRBV21-1 and J is TRBJ2-1; the D call TRBD2 from the table was never checked on the DNA. TRBV21-1 is a recognized pseudogene. This CDR3 is built from 17 residues. The CDR3 DNA is TGTGCCAGCAGATGGCGTCTAGCTACACCATCCGACAATGAGCAGTTCTTC. This codes for CASRWRLATPSDNEQFF.

J is TRBJ1-1 and V is TRBV2; 7 bases line up with TRBD1. Trimming cost V 5 bases and J 5 bases; bases outside gene matches: 5. Germline V CDR1 and CDR2: SNHLY, FYNNEI. This CDR3 is 13 amino acids long. This CDR3 is CASSTDRATEAFF. The CDR3 DNA is TGTGCCAGCAGTACCGACAGGGCTACTGAAGCTTTCTTT.

This CDR3 reads CATSSQGIGETQYF. Here the CDR3 DNA reads TGTGCCACAAGTTCCCAGGGAATTGGAGAGACCCAGTACTTC. The chain is built from TRBV2 and TRBJ2-5, with D maybe TRBD1 (5 bases). Germline loops: CDR1 SNHLY, CDR2 FYNNEI. With 10 bases removed from V and 4 bases from J, the gap between germline ends came to 19 bases. The CDR3 covers 14 residues.

The CDR3 sequence is CARTRDRGAATNEKLFF. In DNA, the CDR3 is TGTGCCAGAACCCGGGACAGGGGAGCCGCAACTAATGAAAAACTGTTTTTT. V usage is TRBV19 and J usage is TRBJ1-4, with 10 positions matching TRBD1. V trimming: 9 bases; J trimming: 0 bases; junction bases outside the gene matches: 10. CDR1 is LNHDA, CDR2 SQIVND, per germline (reference sequence). This CDR3 has 17 residues.

A few counts support this clone. V gene TRBV21-1 combines with J gene TRBJ1-4. TRBV21-1 constitutes a pseudogene. The CDR3 sequence is 13 residues long. As DNA, the CDR3 is TGTGCCAGCATCTGGGGTCTCCGTGAAAAACTGTTTTTT. Translated: CASIWGLREKLFF.

The V call is TRBV12-5, the J call TRBJ1-2; TRBD1 aligns across 9 bases. Trimming removed 2 bases from V and 3 bases from J; junction bases left unmatched: 4. Per germline, CDR1 LGHNT and CDR2 FRNRAP. This CDR3 region has 15 residues. The CDR3 sequence is CASGLTGGHDYGYTF. CDR3 nucleotides: TGTGCTAGTGGTTTGACAGGGGGCCATGACTATGGCTACACCTTC. Combining the CDR3 with reference TRBV12-5 and TRBJ1-2 gives the whole variable domain DARVTQTPRHKVTEMGQEVTMRCQPILGHNTVFWYRQTMMQGLELLAYFRNRAPLDDSGMPKDRFSAEMPDATLATLKIQPSEPRDSAVYFCASGLTGGHDYGYTFGSGTRLTVV.

The chain recombines TRBV28 with TRBJ2-4, with D perhaps matching TRBD1 or TRBD2 (5 bases each). Germline V gives CDR1 MDHEN, CDR2 SYDVKM. Trimming took 5 bases from V and 6 from J, leaving 11 bases between them. The CDR3 length is 13 residues. This CDR3 is CASSLGRINIQYF. Written as DNA, the CDR3 is TGTGCCAGCAGTCTGGGACGGATAAACATTCAGTACTTC.

J is TRBJ1-6 and V is TRBV10-3; the D gene is possibly TRBD1 (5 bases). Germline lookup yields CDR1 ENHRY and CDR2 SYGVKD. V lost 6 bases and J 6 bases, leaving 15 bases between the germline ends. The CDR3 loop spans 15 amino acids. CDR3 coding DNA: TGTGCCATCAGCGCCCTAGGGGTGGGTAATTCACCCCTCCACTTT. It yields the protein CAISALGVGNSPLHF.

The chain is built from TRBV10-2 and TRBJ1-3, with D unresolved. V was pared by 0 bases and J by 4 bases, with 10 bases between. The CDR3 covers 15 residues. The germline V gene has CDR1 WSHSY and CDR2 SAAADI. DNA for the CDR3: TGCGCCAGCAGTGAGTCGGGTATCCCCGGAAACACCATATATTTT. Encoded protein: CASSESGIPGNTIYF.